These 26 T cell receptor beta chains were all obtained from the same sample, sequenced in a study of graft-versus-host responses after intestinal transplantation. Only in-frame clones appear in the TCRdb table, and some are missing; sequencing was by immunoSEQ multiplex PCR. The sample has about 81,000 clones, 80% to 95% seen once. Their antigen targets remain unknown. This specimen consisted of unstimulated CD4+ T cells sorted from spleen or lymph node cells, obtained before transplant. The receptors originated from a human donor who was the organ donor for an intestinal transplant.

This clone was counted a single time. The rearrangement joins TRBV11-2 to TRBJ2-1, with 9 nucleotides matching TRBD2. CDR1 is SGHAT, CDR2 FQNNGV, per germline. Trimming removed 0 bases from V and 10 bases from J; junction bases left unmatched: 10. The CDR3 contains 16 residues. CDR3 bases: TGTGCCAGCAGCTTAGATGGGCTAGCGGGAATTTGGGAGCAGTTCTTC. Residues: CASSLDGLAGIWEQFF.

The gene calls are TRBV7-3 and TRBJ2-1; 9 bases are shared with TRBD2. Germline V gives CDR1 SGHTA, CDR2 FQGTGA. The V gene end was trimmed by 2 bases and the J gene end by 7 bases; junction bases not matched to a gene: 6. This CDR3 comprises 15 residues. CDR3: CASSLPGTSKNEQFF. For the CDR3, the DNA is TGTGCCAGCAGCTTACCCGGGACTAGCAAAAATGAGCAGTTCTTC. Filled out from reference TRBV7-3 and TRBJ2-1, the complete variable domain reads GAGVSQTPSNKVTEKGKYVELRCDPISGHTALYWYRQSLGQGPEFLIYFQGTGAADDSGLPNDRFFAVRPEGSVSTLKIQRTERGDSAVYLCASSLPGTSKNEQFFGPGTRLTVL.

This chain connects TRBV5-1 to TRBJ2-2, with 7 nucleotides matching TRBD2. With V trimmed by 4 bases and J by 0 bases, 3 bases remained unmatched. The CDR3 has 15 amino acids. Germline V gives CDR1 SGHRS, CDR2 YFSETQ. The CDR3 here is CASSPGRANTGELFF. The CDR3 DNA reads as TGCGCCAGCAGCCCAGGGAGGGCGAACACCGGGGAGCTGTTTTTT.

This chain uses TRBV27 with TRBJ2-5; 11 nucleotides agree with TRBD2. Per the germline V gene, CDR1 is MNHEY and CDR2 is SMNVEV (reference sequence). This CDR3 region has 14 residues. V gave up 7 bases and J gave up 7 bases; unmatched junction bases: 8. In nucleotides, the CDR3 is TGTGCCAGCAAGATAGCGGGGGGGAGGGGGACCCAGTACTTC. This sequence encodes CASKIAGGRGTQYF.

V is TRBV6-1 and J is TRBJ2-7, with 7 positions matching TRBD1. The CDR3 is made up of 14 amino acids. Germline V gene data show CDR1 as MNHNS and CDR2 as SASEGT. Trimming cost V 6 bases and J 2 bases; bases outside gene matches: 7. CDR3 region: CASRPRDSPYEQYF. The CDR3 DNA is TGTGCCAGCAGACCACGGGACAGTCCCTACGAGCAGTACTTC.

This sequence joins TRBV6-5 and TRBJ2-7; D may be TRBD2 (5 bases). The germline V gene encodes CDR1 MNHEY and CDR2 SVGAGI. Trimming stripped 2 bases from V and 6 bases from J, with 17 bases between. The CDR3 runs 15 residues. The CDR3 region has the DNA TGTGCCAGCAGTTACCAAACTAGTGGTCCTGGCGAGCAGTACTTC. The encoded protein is CASSYQTSGPGEQYF.

The chain carries TRBV19 and TRBJ2-3; 7 bases align to TRBD1. CDR1 is LNHDA and CDR2 is SQIVND in the germline V gene (reference sequence). V shed 3 bases, J shed 4 bases, and the junction held 10 bases outside the gene matches. The CDR3 loop spans 16 amino acids. The CDR3 here is CASSMIQQGRADTQYF. CDR3 bases: TGTGCCAGTAGTATGATTCAACAGGGGAGAGCAGATACGCAGTATTTT.

This sequence joins TRBV5-5 and TRBJ2-4; 9 bases map to TRBD1. CDR1 is SGHKS, CDR2 YYEKEE, per germline (reference sequence). Unmatched junction bases numbered 4, after V lost 2 bases and J lost 1 base. The CDR3 totals 16 residues. CDR3 region: CASSFLQGAAKNIQYF. CDR3 bases: TGTGCCAGCAGCTTTTTACAGGGGGCGGCCAAAAACATTCAGTACTTC.

The gene calls are TRBV25-1 and TRBJ1-4; 8 bases agree with TRBD1. The germline V gene has CDR1 MGHDK and CDR2 SYGVNS. Losses at the gene ends were 7 bases for V and 5 bases for J; bases not matched to a gene: 12. CDR3 length equals 16 residues. CDR3 sequence: CASTPDRGLFNEKLFF. In DNA, the CDR3 is TGTGCCAGCACCCCTGACAGGGGTCTTTTCAATGAAAAACTGTTTTTT.

The rearrangement joins TRBV6-5 to TRBJ2-1, with a tentative D call TRBD1 (5 bases). The V gene's germline CDR1 is MNHEY and CDR2 SVGAGI. With 1 base removed from V and 2 bases from J, the gap between germline ends came to 12 bases. The CDR3 loop spans 16 amino acids. The CDR3 loop is CASSYWGHPPYNEQFF. CDR3 nucleotides: TGTGCCAGCAGTTACTGGGGCCACCCTCCCTACAATGAGCAGTTCTTC.

The chain is built from TRBV6-5 and TRBJ2-1, with a weak D call TRBD2 (7 bases). Looked up from germline, CDR1 is MNHEY and CDR2 is SVGAGI. The V end was cut by 10 bases, the J end by 6 bases, with 19 bases between. This CDR3 contains 14 residues. The CDR3 region is CATTARGAGNEQFF. CDR3 in DNA: TGTGCCACCACTGCTCGGGGGGCCGGCAATGAGCAGTTCTTC.

This chain uses TRBV27 with TRBJ1-1, with TRBD1 identical over 7 bases. After removal of 5 bases from V and 5 bases from J, the junction contained 14 bases not matched to a gene. Germline CDR1 MNHEY, CDR2 SMNVEV (reference sequence). The CDR3 is 16 residues long. CDR3 loop: CASSPPPGGRLTEAFF. The CDR3 nucleotides are TGTGCCAGCAGTCCTCCTCCAGGGGGGCGCCTAACTGAAGCTTTCTTT.

This clone was detected once. The chain joins TRBV5-1 to TRBJ2-5; perhaps TRBD1 as D (6 bases). CDR3 length: 15 amino acids. V dropped 4 bases and J dropped 2 bases, with 15 bases sitting between them. Germline CDR1 is SGHRS and CDR2 is YFSETQ. CDR3 nucleotide sequence: TGCGCCAGCAGCGTTTCCGGGACAAGACAAGAGACCCAGTACTTC. Its protein is CASSVSGTRQETQYF. The full variable domain, in which reference TRBV5-1 and TRBJ2-5 provide the parts outside the CDR3, is KAGVTQTPRYLIKTRGQQVTLSCSPISGHRSVSWYQQTPGQGLQFLFEYFSETQRNKGNFPGRFSGRQFSNSRSEMNVSTLELGDSALYLCASSVSGTRQETQYFGPGTRLLVL.

This rearrangement joins TRBV30 to TRBJ2-7, with D perhaps TRBD2 (6 bases). Trimming stripped 8 bases from V and 12 bases from J, with 20 bases between. The CDR3 covers 11 residues. CDR1 is GTSNPN and CDR2 is SVGIG in the germline V gene (reference sequence). Here the CDR3 reads CAAWSLAGGYF. The CDR3 DNA follows: TGTGCCGCCTGGAGTCTGGCCGGGGGGTACTTC.

The J gene is TRBJ2-2, the V gene TRBV6-8; 11 bases agree with TRBD2. CDR1 and CDR2 from the germline V gene are MNHGY and SAAAGT. The V segment lost 5 bases and the J segment 4 bases; nucleotides outside the gene matches: 15. The CDR3 extends over 19 amino acids. CDR3 loop: CASSTGTSGPQLCTGELFF. The CDR3 bases are TGTGCCAGCAGTACCGGGACTAGCGGCCCCCAGTTGTGCACCGGGGAGCTGTTTTTT.

This chain uses TRBV28 with TRBJ2-1, with D possibly matching TRBD2 (6 bases). The length of the CDR3 is 12 residues. V lost 4 bases and J 12 bases, leaving 13 bases between the germline ends. CDR1 MDHEN and CDR2 SYDVKM come from the germline V gene. CDR3 residues: CASSYVGEVQFF. In nucleotides, the CDR3 is TGTGCCAGCAGTTACGTAGGGGAGGTGCAGTTCTTC.

The chain links TRBV5-1 to TRBJ2-1, with 8 positions matching TRBD1. Trimming cost V 4 bases and J 5 bases; bases outside gene matches: 5. The CDR3 totals 14 residues. Germline CDR1 reads SGHRS; CDR2 reads YFSETQ. This CDR3 reads CASSPDRENNEQFF. The CDR3 DNA is TGCGCCAGCAGCCCGGACAGGGAGAACAATGAGCAGTTCTTC.

This chain joins TRBV6-1 and TRBJ2-2; TRBD1 agrees at 8 bases. Trimming at V came to 10 bases and at J to 5 bases, leaving 6 bases not matched to a gene. The V gene's germline CDR1 is MNHNS and CDR2 SASEGT. The CDR3 has 13 residues. The CDR3 spells CATARGQTGELFF. For the CDR3, the DNA is TGTGCCACCGCCAGGGGGCAAACCGGGGAGCTGTTTTTT.

A few counts support this clone. The chain couples TRBV27 to TRBJ1-6; tentative D call: TRBD1 (6 bases). Germline V gene data show CDR1 as MNHEY and CDR2 as SMNVEV (reference sequence). This CDR3 is built from 15 residues. The germline V and J ends were trimmed by 0 bases and 6 bases, with 9 bases remaining between them. The CDR3 DNA reads TGTGCCAGCAGTTTATCCACAGGGACTAATTCACCCCTCCACTTT. It specifies CASSLSTGTNSPLHF.

The rearrangement joins TRBV10-1 to TRBJ2-3, with 14 bases that match TRBD2. The CDR3 is made up of 15 amino acids. Germline lookup yields CDR1 WNHNN and CDR2 SYGVQD (reference sequence). The V segment lost 6 bases and the J segment 4 bases; nucleotides outside the gene matches: 3. As DNA, the CDR3 is TGCGCCAGCAGCCAGGGACTAGCGGGAGCAGATACGCAGTATTTT. Its protein is CASSQGLAGADTQYF.

The gene calls are TRBV5-1 and TRBJ2-2; 7 nucleotides match TRBD2. Germline V gene data show CDR1 as SGHRS and CDR2 as YFSETQ. This CDR3 has 16 amino acids. V lost 0 bases, J lost 6 bases, and 8 bases stayed unmatched. The CDR3 nucleotides read TGCGCCAGCAGCTTGGCTACTAGCGTAGGACCCGGGGAGCTGTTTTTT. This sequence encodes CASSLATSVGPGELFF.

The chain's CDR3 is CSVATGSSTDTQYF. CDR3 in DNA: TGCAGCGTGGCAACAGGGTCCAGCACAGATACGCAGTATTTT. The chain recombines TRBV29-1 with TRBJ2-3, with TRBD1 as a possible D gene (6 bases). The length of the CDR3 is 14 residues. Germline V lookup: CDR1 SQVTM, CDR2 ANQGSEA. The V end was cut by 6 bases, the J end by 0 bases, with 13 bases between.

The gene calls are TRBV5-1 and TRBJ2-5; 11 positions match TRBD2. V gave up 2 bases and J gave up 3 bases; unmatched junction bases: 6. Germline V gene lookup returns CDR1 SGHRS and CDR2 YFSETQ. This CDR3 spans 16 amino acids. CDR3 region: CASSFAGTSGKETQYF. In DNA, the CDR3 is TGCGCCAGCAGCTTTGCCGGGACTAGCGGAAAAGAGACCCAGTACTTC.

J is TRBJ1-1 and V is TRBV11-2; D is uncertain. V lost 3 bases and J 8 bases, leaving 10 bases between the germline ends. This CDR3 spans 12 amino acids. CDR1 and CDR2 from the germline V gene are SGHAT and FQNNGV. The CDR3 DNA follows: TGTGCCAGCAGCTTTGGCAGGCGAGAAGCTTTCTTT. Translating it yields CASSFGRREAFF.

The chain has TRBV6-6 and TRBJ1-6, with D unclear. The CDR3 has 14 residues. V gave up 2 bases and J gave up 12 bases, with 14 bases separating them. Germline-derived CDR1 and CDR2 are MNHNY and SVGAGI (reference sequence). The CDR3, as DNA: TGTGCCAGCAGTTACCTCAGTGGAGAGGGACCCCTCCACTTT. Translation: CASSYLSGEGPLHF.

This chain uses TRBV15 with TRBJ2-2, with D perhaps matching TRBD2 (6 bases). The CDR3 spans 15 residues. V was cut by 0 bases and J by 4 bases, with 9 bases left in between. Germline V gene lookup returns CDR1 LNHNV and CDR2 YYDKDF (reference sequence). CDR3 nucleotide sequence: TGTGCCACCAGCAGAGATGTCGGGGGCACCGGGGAGCTGTTTTTT. This gives the protein CATSRDVGGTGELFF.